Presented here are 5 T cell receptor beta chains from one specimen sequenced in a study of cytotoxic CD8 clonotypes in ibrutinib-treated CLL. Assay used: immunoSEQ multiplex PCR; TCRdb lists only in-frame clones, some missing. This table has some 30,000 clones, roughly three quarters appearing once. The input for sequencing was PBMCs, taken after 36 months of ibrutinib treatment. The receptors were sampled from a human donor with chronic lymphocytic leukemia.

The J gene is TRBJ1-1, the V gene TRBV7-9, with TRBD1 as a possible D gene (6 bases). With 1 base removed from V and 5 bases from J, the gap between germline ends came to 11 bases. The CDR3 runs 14 residues. In germline, CDR1 is SEHNR, CDR2 FQNEAQ (reference sequence). The CDR3 coding sequence is TGTGCCAGCAGCTTAGGGGGGCGAGGTACTGAAGCTTTCTTT. Encoded protein: CASSLGGRGTEAFF.

The gene calls are TRBV2 and TRBJ1-1; D remains unclear. V shed 2 bases and J shed 4 bases, with 17 bases lying between them. Germline-derived CDR1 and CDR2 are SNHLY and FYNNEI. The CDR3 runs to 16 residues. This CDR3 is CASSETSLSLTTEAFF. DNA of the CDR3: TGTGCCAGCAGTGAAACGTCCCTATCGCTGACCACTGAAGCTTTCTTT.

This clone is categorized as medium-sized (0.01 to 0.1%). The chain uses TRBV30 and TRBJ1-1; D is uncertain. The CDR3 loop spans 17 amino acids. Germline V lookup: CDR1 GTSNPN, CDR2 SVGIG (reference sequence). V was pared by 2 bases and J by 0 bases, with 19 bases between. CDR3: CAWSFGLRPELNTEAFF. CDR3 DNA: TGTGCCTGGAGTTTCGGGCTTCGTCCGGAACTGAACACTGAAGCTTTCTTT.

As DNA, the CDR3 is TGTGCCAGCAGTCGAGAACTGCCGAACACCGGGGAGCTGTTTTTT. This translates into CASSRELPNTGELFF. V and J are TRBV6-1 and TRBJ2-2, with unresolved D. There are 15 residues in the CDR3. Germline CDR1 and CDR2: MNHNS and SASEGT. With 5 bases removed from V and 0 bases from J, the gap between germline ends came to 10 bases.

This sequence joins TRBV4-2 and TRBJ1-1; 9 nucleotides align to TRBD1. CDR3 length: 15 amino acids. Germline CDR1 and CDR2: LGHNA and YNFKEQ. V dropped 1 base and J dropped 7; count of bases not matched to a gene: 7. The CDR3 protein is CASSQGGTGIGEAFF. CDR3 in DNA: TGTGCCAGCAGCCAAGGAGGGACAGGGATAGGTGAAGCTTTCTTT.